This T cell receptor (beta chain) was documented in a study of OX40 agonist ivuxolimab in advanced cancers. Study in general: Prior anti-PD-1, anti-PD-L1 or anti-CTLA-4 therapy was allowed; 40% had some.

Germline CDR1 and CDR2: MNHNS and SASEGT. Trimming pared 2 bases from V and 1 base from J, leaving 6 bases between. The CDR3 has 14 amino acids. Study conclusions and caveats: In CD8+ T cells, expanded clones were on average more numerous than in CD4+.

Individuals having autoimmune disease history or systemic immunosuppression were not enrolled. The protocol was immunoSEQ multiplex PCR, while the TCRdb copy is restricted to in-frame clones and leaves out a portion. The table lists 70,000 or so clones, about four fifths of them singletons, with 1.1% in the top ten. Note on this clone: As yet, its antigen is unknown.

This TCR was recovered from an adult with an advanced solid tumor such as melanoma, head and neck, liver or kidney cancer. The chain uses TRBV6-1 and TRBJ2-1; D is undetermined. Material: CD4+ or CD8+ T cells sorted from blood, obtained in a trial of the OX40 agonist ivuxolimab. DNA of the CDR3: TGTGCCAGCAGTGAATCGGGTTCCTACAATGAGCAGTTCTTC. Translating it yields CASSESGSYNEQFF.